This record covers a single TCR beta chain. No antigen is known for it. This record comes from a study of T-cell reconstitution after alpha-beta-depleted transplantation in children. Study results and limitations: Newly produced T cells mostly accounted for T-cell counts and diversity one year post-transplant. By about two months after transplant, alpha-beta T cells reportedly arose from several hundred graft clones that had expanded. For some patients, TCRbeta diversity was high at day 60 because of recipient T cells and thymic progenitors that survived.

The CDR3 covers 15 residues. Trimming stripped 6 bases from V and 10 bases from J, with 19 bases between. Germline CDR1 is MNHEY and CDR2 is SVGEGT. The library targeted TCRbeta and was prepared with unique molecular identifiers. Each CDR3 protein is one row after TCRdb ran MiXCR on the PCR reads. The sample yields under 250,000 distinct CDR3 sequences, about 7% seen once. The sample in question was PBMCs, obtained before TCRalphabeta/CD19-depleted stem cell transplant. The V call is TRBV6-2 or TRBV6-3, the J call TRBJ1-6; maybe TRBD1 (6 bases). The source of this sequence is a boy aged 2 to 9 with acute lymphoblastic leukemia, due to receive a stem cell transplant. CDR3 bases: TGTGCCAGCAGCGACAGGTCAGGGGAAGGATCACCCCTCCACTTT. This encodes CASSDRSGEGSPLHF.